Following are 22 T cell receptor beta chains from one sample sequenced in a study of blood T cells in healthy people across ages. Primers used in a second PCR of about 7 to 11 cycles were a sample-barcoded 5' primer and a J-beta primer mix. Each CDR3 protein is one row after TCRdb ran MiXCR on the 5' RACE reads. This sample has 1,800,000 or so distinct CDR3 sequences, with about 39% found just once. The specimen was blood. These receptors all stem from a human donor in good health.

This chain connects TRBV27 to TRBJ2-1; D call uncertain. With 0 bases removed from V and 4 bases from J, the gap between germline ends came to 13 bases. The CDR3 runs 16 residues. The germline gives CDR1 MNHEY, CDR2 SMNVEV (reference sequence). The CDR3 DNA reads TGTGCCAGCAGTTTATCCCCGTTTCAGCCTTACAATGAGCAGTTCTTC. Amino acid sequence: CASSLSPFQPYNEQFF.

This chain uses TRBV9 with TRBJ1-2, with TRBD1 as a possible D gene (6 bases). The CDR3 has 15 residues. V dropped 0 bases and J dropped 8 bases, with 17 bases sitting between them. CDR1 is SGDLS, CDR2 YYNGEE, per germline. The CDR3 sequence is CASSVGDINLEGYTF. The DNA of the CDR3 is TGTGCCAGCAGCGTAGGGGACATTAACCTTGAGGGCTACACCTTC.

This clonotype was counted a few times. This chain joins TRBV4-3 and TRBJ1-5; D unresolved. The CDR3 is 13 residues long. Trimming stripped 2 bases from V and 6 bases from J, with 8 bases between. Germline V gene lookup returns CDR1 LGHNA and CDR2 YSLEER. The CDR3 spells CASSQRGSQPQHF. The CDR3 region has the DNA TGCGCCAGCAGCCAAAGAGGTAGTCAGCCCCAGCATTTT.

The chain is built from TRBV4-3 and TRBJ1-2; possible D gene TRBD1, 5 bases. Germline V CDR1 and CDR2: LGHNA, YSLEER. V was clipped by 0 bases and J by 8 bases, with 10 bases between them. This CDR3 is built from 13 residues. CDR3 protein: CASSQDLGDGYTF. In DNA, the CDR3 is TGCGCCAGCAGCCAAGATTTGGGGGACGGCTACACCTTC.

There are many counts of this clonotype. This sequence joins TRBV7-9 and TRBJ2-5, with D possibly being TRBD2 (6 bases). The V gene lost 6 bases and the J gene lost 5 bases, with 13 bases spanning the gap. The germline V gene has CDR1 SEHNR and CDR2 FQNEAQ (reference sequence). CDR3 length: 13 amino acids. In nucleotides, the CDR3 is TGTGCCAGCAGTCCGGGAGCAGGGGAGACCCAGTACTTC. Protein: CASSPGAGETQYF.

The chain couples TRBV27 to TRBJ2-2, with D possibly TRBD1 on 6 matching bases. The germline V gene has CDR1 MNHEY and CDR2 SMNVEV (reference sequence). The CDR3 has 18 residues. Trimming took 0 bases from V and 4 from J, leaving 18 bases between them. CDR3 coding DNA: TGTGCCAGCAGTTTATCGGACCCAACAGGGCTTGGCACCGGGGAGCTGTTTTTT. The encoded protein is CASSLSDPTGLGTGELFF.

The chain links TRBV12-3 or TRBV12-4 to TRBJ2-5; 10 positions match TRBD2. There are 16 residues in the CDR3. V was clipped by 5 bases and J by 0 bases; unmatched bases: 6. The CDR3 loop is CASSNRTSGYQETQYF. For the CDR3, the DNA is TGTGCCAGCAGTAACCGGACTAGCGGATACCAAGAGACCCAGTACTTC.

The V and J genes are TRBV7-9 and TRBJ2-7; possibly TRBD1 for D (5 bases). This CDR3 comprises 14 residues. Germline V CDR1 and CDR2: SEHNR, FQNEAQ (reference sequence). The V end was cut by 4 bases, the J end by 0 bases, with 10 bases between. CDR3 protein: CASSSLTVSYEQYF. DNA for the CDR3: TGTGCCAGCAGCTCCCTGACAGTCTCCTACGAGCAGTACTTC.

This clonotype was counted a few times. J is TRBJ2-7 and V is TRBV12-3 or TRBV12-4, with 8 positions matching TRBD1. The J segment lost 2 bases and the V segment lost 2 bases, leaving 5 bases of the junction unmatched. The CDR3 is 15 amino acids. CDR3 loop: CASSLSPDRAYEQYF. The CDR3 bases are TGTGCCAGCAGTTTATCCCCGGACAGGGCCTACGAGCAGTACTTC.

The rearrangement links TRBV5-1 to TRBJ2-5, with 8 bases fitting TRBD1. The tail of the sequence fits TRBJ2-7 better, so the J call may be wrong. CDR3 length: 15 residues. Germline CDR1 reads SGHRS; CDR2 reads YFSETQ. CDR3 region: CASSSQGAGGDEQYF. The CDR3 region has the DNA TGCGCCAGCAGCTCGCAAGGGGCAGGGGGCGACGAGCAGTACTTC.

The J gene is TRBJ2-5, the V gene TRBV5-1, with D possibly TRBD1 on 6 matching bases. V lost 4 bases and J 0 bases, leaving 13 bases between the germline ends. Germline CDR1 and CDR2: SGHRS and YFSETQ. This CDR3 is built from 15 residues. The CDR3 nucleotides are TGCGCCAGCAGCATAACAGGGTTCAACCAAGAGACCCAGTACTTC. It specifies CASSITGFNQETQYF.

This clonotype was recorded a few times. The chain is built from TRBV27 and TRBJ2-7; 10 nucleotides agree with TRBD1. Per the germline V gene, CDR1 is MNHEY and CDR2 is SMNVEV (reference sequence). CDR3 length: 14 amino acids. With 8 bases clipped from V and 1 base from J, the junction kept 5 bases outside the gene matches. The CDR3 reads CASGRTGGSYEQYF. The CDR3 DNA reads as TGTGCCAGCGGTAGGACAGGGGGATCCTACGAGCAGTACTTC.

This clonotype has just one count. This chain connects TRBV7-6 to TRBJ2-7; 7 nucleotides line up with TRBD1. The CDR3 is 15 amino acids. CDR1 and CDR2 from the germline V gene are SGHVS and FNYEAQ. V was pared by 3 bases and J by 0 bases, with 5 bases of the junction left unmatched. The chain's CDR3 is CASSFLQGSSYEQYF. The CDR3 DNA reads TGTGCCAGCAGCTTCCTACAGGGGAGCTCCTACGAGCAGTACTTC.

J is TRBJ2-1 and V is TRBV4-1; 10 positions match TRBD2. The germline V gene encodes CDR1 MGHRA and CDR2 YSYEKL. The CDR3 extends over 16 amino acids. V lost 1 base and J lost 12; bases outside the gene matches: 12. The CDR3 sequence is CASSQVMASGSLGQFF. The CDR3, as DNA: TGCGCCAGCAGCCAAGTAATGGCTAGCGGGAGTTTAGGGCAGTTCTTC.

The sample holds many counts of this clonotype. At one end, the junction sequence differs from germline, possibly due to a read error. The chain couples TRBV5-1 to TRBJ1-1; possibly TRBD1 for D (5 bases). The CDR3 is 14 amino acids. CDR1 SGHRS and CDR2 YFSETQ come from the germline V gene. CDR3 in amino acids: CASSLAGGYTEAFF. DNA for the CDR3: TGTGCCAGCAGCTTAGCGGGGGGGTACACTGAAGCTTTCTTT.

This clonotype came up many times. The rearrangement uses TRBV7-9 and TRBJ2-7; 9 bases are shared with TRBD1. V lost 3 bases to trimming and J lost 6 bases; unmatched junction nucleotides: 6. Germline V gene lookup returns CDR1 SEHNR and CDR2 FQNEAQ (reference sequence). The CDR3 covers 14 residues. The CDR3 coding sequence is TGTGCCAGCAGCTTGTCGGGACAGGGAGTCGAGCAGTACTTC. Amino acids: CASSLSGQGVEQYF.

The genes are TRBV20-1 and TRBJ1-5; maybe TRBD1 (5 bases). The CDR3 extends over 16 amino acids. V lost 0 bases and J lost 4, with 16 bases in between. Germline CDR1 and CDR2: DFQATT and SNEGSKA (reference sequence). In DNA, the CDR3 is TGCAGTGCTAGAGACCCCCTAGGGGCCTCTAATCAGCCCCAGCATTTT. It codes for CSARDPLGASNQPQHF.

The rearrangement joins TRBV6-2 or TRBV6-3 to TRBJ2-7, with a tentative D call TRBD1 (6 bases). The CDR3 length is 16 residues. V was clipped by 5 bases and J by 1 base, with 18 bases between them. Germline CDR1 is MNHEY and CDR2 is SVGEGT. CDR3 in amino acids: CASSPFTMTGSYEQYF. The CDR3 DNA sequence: TGTGCCAGCAGTCCTTTTACTATGACAGGATCCTACGAGCAGTACTTC.

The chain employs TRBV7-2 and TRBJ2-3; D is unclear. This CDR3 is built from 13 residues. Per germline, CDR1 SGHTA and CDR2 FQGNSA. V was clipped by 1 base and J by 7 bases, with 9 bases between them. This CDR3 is CASSLDNMNTQYF. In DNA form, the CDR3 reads TGTGCCAGCAGCTTAGATAACATGAATACGCAGTATTTT.

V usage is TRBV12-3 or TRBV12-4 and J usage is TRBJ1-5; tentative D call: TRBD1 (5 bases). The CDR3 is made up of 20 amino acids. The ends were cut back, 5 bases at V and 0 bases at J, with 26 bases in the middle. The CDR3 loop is CASSPLGTLNSAHSNQPQHF. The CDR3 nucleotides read TGTGCCAGCAGTCCCCTCGGGACCCTTAATTCCGCCCATAGCAATCAGCCCCAGCATTTT.

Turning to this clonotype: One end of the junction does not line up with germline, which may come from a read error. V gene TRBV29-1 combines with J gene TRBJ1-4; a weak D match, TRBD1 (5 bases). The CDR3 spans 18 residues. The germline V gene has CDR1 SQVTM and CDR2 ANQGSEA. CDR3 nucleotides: TGCAGCGTTTCTGGCAGGACGGGACCTCTTGCAACTAATGAAAAACGGTTTTTT. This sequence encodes CSVSGRTGPLATNEKRFF. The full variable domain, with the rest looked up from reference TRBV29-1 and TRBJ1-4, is SAVISQKPSRDICQRGTSLTIQCQVDSQVTMMFWYRQQPGQSLTLIATANQGSEATYESGFVIDKFPISRPNLTFSTLTVSNMSPEDSSIYLCSVSGRTGPLATNEKRFFGSGTQLSVL.

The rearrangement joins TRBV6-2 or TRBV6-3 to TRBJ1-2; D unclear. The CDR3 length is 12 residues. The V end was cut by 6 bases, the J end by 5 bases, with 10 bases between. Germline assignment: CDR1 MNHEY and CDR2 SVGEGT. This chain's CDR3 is CASRSGPYGYTF. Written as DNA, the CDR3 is TGTGCCAGCAGATCTGGACCTTATGGCTACACCTTC.